This is a list of T cell receptor beta chains from one sample in a study of blood T cell repertoires in COVID-19. Clones were read by immunoSEQ multiplex PCR, and TCRdb kept only the in-frame ones, dropping some. The sample has roughly 92,000 clones; around nine tenths are singletons. Material: peripheral blood. Every receptor here comes from a man aged 50 to 59 with acute or convalescent COVID-19. CDR3s include the opening cysteine and the closing phenylalanine or tryptophan. D genes are given only for firm matches. Only some rows state a clone size, as once, few, many or a class for expanded clones.

>TRBV6-4|TRBJ1-2|-|-
TGTGCCAGCAGTGACCCTGACAGATATGGCTACACCTTC
CASSDPDRYGYTF
>TRBV6-5|TRBJ1-1|TRBD1|-
TGTGCCAGCATTACCGGAGGGACAGCCACAAGGGAAGCTTTCTTT
CASITGGTATREAFF
>TRBV18|TRBJ2-2|-|-
TGTGCCAGCTCACCACCTGGAGGGCTAACCGGGGAGCTGTTTTTT
CASSPPGGLTGELFF
>TRBV14|TRBJ1-2|-|once
TGTGCCAGCAGTCAGGTTCGGGGTGGTGGCTACACCTTC
CASSQVRGGGYTF
>TRBV11-2|TRBJ2-5|TRBD2|-
TGTGCCAGCAGCTCGGGACTAGCGGGGACAGAGACCCAGTACTTC
CASSSGLAGTETQYF
>TRBV12-3/TRBV12-4|TRBJ1-1|-|-
TGTGCCAGCAGCGGACCCCAGCGGCGGGAAGCTTTCTTT
CASSGPQRREAFF
>TRBV19|TRBJ1-1|-|-
TGTGCCAGCACGACCCATTGGGGGGGGACTGAAGCTTTCTTT
CASTTHWGGTEAFF
>TRBV2|TRBJ2-5|TRBD2|-
TGTGCCAGCAGTGAAAGGACTAGCGGGGCCAACCAAGAGACCCAGTACTTC
CASSERTSGANQETQYF
>TRBV30|TRBJ2-5|-|-
TGTGCCTGGAGCGCCCGTACAGGAAAAGAGACCCAGTACTTC
CAWSARTGKETQYF
>TRBV2|TRBJ2-7|-|-
TGTGCCAGCAGTGAAGGTCGGAGGTTCTACGAGCAGTACTTC
CASSEGRRFYEQYF
>TRBV27|TRBJ1-6|TRBD1|-
TGTGCCAGCAGTTGGTACCGGGACAGGGACTCACCCCTCCACTTT
CASSWYRDRDSPLHF
>TRBV5-1|TRBJ2-3|TRBD2|-
TGCGCCAGCAGCTCGGGGGAGGGTTGGACTACGCAGTATTTT
CASSSGEGWTTQYF
>TRBV4-2|TRBJ2-7|-|-
TGTGCCAGCAGCCAAGGAATAGTTGGAGCCTACGAGCAGTACTTC
CASSQGIVGAYEQYF
>TRBV12-3/TRBV12-4|TRBJ2-4|TRBD1|-
TGTGCCAGCAGTTTCGGACAGGGACTTCAGTACTTC
CASSFGQGLQYF
>TRBV27|TRBJ1-1|-|-
TGTGCCAGCAGTTTACTGGCCAAGAACACTGAAGCTTTCTTT
CASSLLAKNTEAFF
>TRBV7-2|TRBJ2-1|TRBD2|-
TGTGCCAGCAGCCCGACACTAGCGAATGAGCAGTTCTTC
CASSPTLANEQFF
>TRBV23-1|TRBJ1-3|-|-
TGCGCCAGCAGTCAGAGCTCTGGAAACACCATATATTTT
CASSQSSGNTIYF
>TRBV6-5|TRBJ2-7|-|-
TGTGCCAGCAGTTACACCCTGGGAGCCCTCCTCTACGAGCAGTACTTC
CASSYTLGALLYEQYF
>TRBV11-3|TRBJ2-7|-|-
TGTGCCAGCAGCTCATCCCCCATATTCCGGGAGCAGTACTTC
CASSSSPIFREQYF
>TRBV18|TRBJ1-3|-|-
TGTGCCAGCTCACCACGGCAGGGCGTCTCTGGAAACACCATATATTTT
CASSPRQGVSGNTIYF
>TRBV18|TRBJ2-1|TRBD1|-
TGTGCCAGCTCACCCTACGTACAGGGGAGCTCCTACAATGAGCAGTTCTTC
CASSPYVQGSSYNEQFF
>TRBV30|TRBJ1-5|TRBD1|-
TGTGCCTGGAGTGGAAAACGACAGGGATGGTCCAGCAATCAGCCCCAGCATTTT
CAWSGKRQGWSSNQPQHF
>TRBV5-1|TRBJ2-1|TRBD1|-
TGCGCCAGCAGCTTGGGGGACAGGGACAATGAGCAGTTCTTC
CASSLGDRDNEQFF
>TRBV9|TRBJ2-5|TRBD1|-
TGTGCCAGCAGCGCCGGGACAGGGTCCTCCCAAGAGACCCAGTACTTC
CASSAGTGSSQETQYF
>TRBV27|TRBJ2-1|TRBD2|-
TGTGCCAGCAGTCGGGGACTAGCGGGAAATTTTGCGCATGAGCAGTTCTTC
CASSRGLAGNFAHEQFF
>TRBV5-8|TRBJ1-1|-|-
TGTGCCAGCAGCGGGTTCGGGGGAAACACTGAAGCTTTCTTT
CASSGFGGNTEAFF
>TRBV14|TRBJ1-3|-|-
TGTGCCAGCAGCCAAGACAATGGAAACACCATATATTTT
CASSQDNGNTIYF
>TRBV24-1|TRBJ2-5|TRBD1|-
TGTGCCACCAGCCTCTCGGGACAGCAAGAGACCCAGTACTTC
CATSLSGQQETQYF
>TRBV5-8|TRBJ1-1|-|-
TGTGCCAGCAGCTCGCGAGCGCGGAACACTGAAGCTTTCTTT
CASSSRARNTEAFF
>TRBV7-2|TRBJ1-4|-|-
TGTGCCAGCAGCTTAGAAACAGGGTCGAGGAAGAAACTGTTTTTT
CASSLETGSRKKLFF
>TRBV11-3|TRBJ2-1|TRBD2|-
TGTGCCAGCAGCTTACTAGCGGGAAGGTACAATGAGCAGTTCTTC
CASSLLAGRYNEQFF
>TRBV5-1|TRBJ1-4|TRBD1|few
TGCGCCAGCAGCTTGGGGGACAGACCTAATGAAAAACTGTTTTTT
CASSLGDRPNEKLFF
>TRBV28|TRBJ1-5|TRBD1|few
TGTGCCAGCAGTTCTGGGGCAGGGGGCCAGCCCCAGCATTTT
CASSSGAGGQPQHF
>TRBV18|TRBJ2-1|TRBD2|-
TGTGCCAGCTCACCGTGGTCAGCGGGAGTGGGGTCCTACAATGAGCAGTTCTTC
CASSPWSAGVGSYNEQFF
>TRBV7-2|TRBJ1-1|-|-
TGTGCCAGCAGCTTAGATAGGAACACTGAAGCTTTCTTT
CASSLDRNTEAFF
>TRBV27|TRBJ2-1|TRBD2|-
TGTGCCAGCAGTTCGGGACTAGCGGGAGAATCCTACAATGAGCAGTTCTTC
CASSSGLAGESYNEQFF
>TRBV7-9|TRBJ2-7|-|-
TGTGCCAGCAGCGCGACAGGAAGATCCTACGAGCAGTACTTC
CASSATGRSYEQYF
>TRBV27|TRBJ1-2|-|-
TGTGCCAGCAGTTTAGGTACAGATGCGTATGGCTACACCTTC
CASSLGTDAYGYTF
>TRBV19|TRBJ2-7|TRBD2|-
TGTGCCAGTAGTCCTAGCGGATCCTACGAGCAGTACTTC
CASSPSGSYEQYF
>TRBV11-2|TRBJ1-1|-|-
TGTGCCAGCAACCCGTCCCGGGGTTTCTTT
CASNPSRGFF
>TRBV19|TRBJ2-3|TRBD1|-
TGTGCCAGTAGTATAGAAGGGACAGGGAATACAGATACGCAGTATTTT
CASSIEGTGNTDTQYF
>TRBV11-2|TRBJ2-5|TRBD1|-
TGTGCCAGCAGCCGACAATGGGGACAGGGCCTAGAGACCCAGTACTTC
CASSRQWGQGLETQYF
>TRBV6-5|TRBJ1-1|TRBD1|-
TGTGCCAGCAGTCTCCGGACAGGGGGTCTCACTGAAGCTTTCTTT
CASSLRTGGLTEAFF
>TRBV29-1|TRBJ1-2|TRBD1|-
TGCAGCGTCTGGACAGGGGTCGACTATGGCTACACCTTC
CSVWTGVDYGYTF
>TRBV3-1/TRBV3-2|TRBJ2-6|-|-
TGTGCCAGCACGGTGCAGGGGAACTCTGGGGCCAACGTCCTGACTTTC
CASTVQGNSGANVLTF
>TRBV11-2|TRBJ2-5|TRBD2|-
TGTGCCAGCAGCTTAATGGGACTAGCGGGAGGCCAAGAGACCCAGTACTTC
CASSLMGLAGGQETQYF
>TRBV5-5|TRBJ2-7|-|-
TGTGCCAGCAGGACGGGAATTGGGAGCCACTACGAGCAGTACTTC
CASRTGIGSHYEQYF
>TRBV5-4|TRBJ2-2|TRBD1|-
TGTGCCAGCAGCTTGAACGGACAGGGGAGGACCGGGGAGCTGTTTTTT
CASSLNGQGRTGELFF
>TRBV7-9|TRBJ2-7|-|-
TGTGCCAGCAGCTTAGGGAGAGGCAGGGGTGGATACGAGCAGTACTTC
CASSLGRGRGGYEQYF
>TRBV11-3|TRBJ1-4|-|-
TGTGCCAGCAGCTTAGTTTCCGTGCGAGAGGAAAAACTGTTTTTT
CASSLVSVREEKLFF
>TRBV30|TRBJ1-5|-|-
TGTGCCTGGAGTGGAGAAAATAGCAATCAGCCCCAGCATTTT
CAWSGENSNQPQHF
>TRBV7-8|TRBJ2-7|TRBD2|few
TGTGCCAGCAGCTTAGAACCCGGTAGCGTAGCGGGAGTCTACGAGCAGTACTTC
CASSLEPGSVAGVYEQYF
>TRBV28|TRBJ2-1|TRBD1|-
TGTGCCAGCAGTTACACCCTCCGGGACAGAAAATTCAATGAGCAGTTCTTC
CASSYTLRDRKFNEQFF
>TRBV18|TRBJ2-2|TRBD1|-
TGTGCCAGCTCACCACTGCAGGGGGCCACCGGGGAGCTGTTTTTT
CASSPLQGATGELFF
>TRBV6-5|TRBJ1-1|-|-
TGTGCCAGCAGTTCCCTGGACAGTACCCACACTGAAGCTTTCTTT
CASSSLDSTHTEAFF
>TRBV2|TRBJ1-1|-|-
TGTGCCAGCAGACGAGAGCTGAACACTGAAGCTTTCTTT
CASRRELNTEAFF
>TRBV27|TRBJ1-1|-|-
TGTGCCAGCAGTTTATTTGGGGCCATGAACACTGAAGCTTTCTTT
CASSLFGAMNTEAFF
>TRBV4-1|TRBJ2-7|-|-
TGCGCCAGCAGCCAAGATCAGAGGTCGCTCTACGAGCAGTACTTC
CASSQDQRSLYEQYF
>TRBV2|TRBJ1-4|-|-
TGTGCCAGCAGTGAAGATAGGGGAAGTTTTGAAAAACTGTTTTTT
CASSEDRGSFEKLFF